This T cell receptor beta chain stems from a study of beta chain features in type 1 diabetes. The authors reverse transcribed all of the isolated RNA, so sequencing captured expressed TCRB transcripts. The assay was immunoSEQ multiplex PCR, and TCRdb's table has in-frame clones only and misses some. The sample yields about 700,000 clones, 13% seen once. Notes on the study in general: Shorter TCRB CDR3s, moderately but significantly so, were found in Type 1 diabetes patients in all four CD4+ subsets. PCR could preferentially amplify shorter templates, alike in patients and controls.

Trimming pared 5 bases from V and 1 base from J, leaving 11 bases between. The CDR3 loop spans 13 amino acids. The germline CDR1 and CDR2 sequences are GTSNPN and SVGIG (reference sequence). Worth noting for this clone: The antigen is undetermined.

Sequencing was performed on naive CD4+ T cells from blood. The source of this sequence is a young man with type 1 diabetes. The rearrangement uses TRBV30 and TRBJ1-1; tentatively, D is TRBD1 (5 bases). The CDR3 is CAWERGGNTEAFF. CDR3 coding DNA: TGTGCCTGGGAGAGGGGAGGGAACACTGAAGCTTTCTTT.